One sample yielded the 13 T cell receptor beta chains listed below, sequenced in a study of control samples from healthy donors and cancer patients. Generated by immunoSEQ multiplex PCR, the TCRdb table keeps only in-frame clones and is missing some. The table lists 210,000 or so clones, approximately 90% of them singletons. Sequencing was done on a sample of blood. The receptors stem from a man younger than 40 in good health.

This clone was observed once. This chain connects TRBV18 to TRBJ2-1, with 8 bases lining up with TRBD2. The length of the CDR3 is 15 residues. Germline-derived CDR1 and CDR2 are KGHSH and LQKENI. J gave up 4 bases and V 1 base, and 3 bases lay outside the gene matches. In DNA, the CDR3 is TGTGCCAGCTCACCACGTCCTAGCGGGTACAATGAGCAGTTCTTC. It specifies CASSPRPSGYNEQFF.

This chain connects TRBV5-1 to TRBJ1-1; the match to TRBD1 covers 7 bases. This CDR3 has 14 residues. Germline V CDR1 and CDR2: SGHRS, YFSETQ. Losses at the gene ends were 1 base for V and 4 bases for J; bases not matched to a gene: 4. CDR3 residues: CASSLKGAATEAFF. For the CDR3, the DNA is TGCGCCAGCAGCTTGAAGGGGGCGGCCACTGAAGCTTTCTTT.

V usage is TRBV9 and J usage is TRBJ2-1; D might be TRBD2 (6 bases). Germline CDR1 and CDR2: SGDLS and YYNGEE. The length of the CDR3 is 14 residues. The V and J ends lost 3 bases and 4 bases respectively, with 11 bases between them. CDR3 coding DNA: TGTGCCAGCAGCGGACCGGGACTTTACAATGAGCAGTTCTTC. Its translation is CASSGPGLYNEQFF.

V is TRBV9 and J is TRBJ1-2, with TRBD1 matching 7 bases. The ends lost 0 bases at V and 6 bases at J; junction bases unmatched: 11. The length of the CDR3 is 16 residues. The germline CDR1 and CDR2 sequences are SGDLS and YYNGEE. This chain's CDR3 is CASSVGPRDSKNGYTF. The CDR3 DNA is TGTGCCAGCAGCGTAGGGCCCAGGGACAGTAAAAATGGCTACACCTTC.

The V gene is TRBV6-5, the J gene TRBJ1-4; weak D call: TRBD1 (5 bases). The CDR3 length is 15 residues. Trimming took 2 bases from V and 0 from J, leaving 7 bases between them. Germline V gene sequence: CDR1 MNHEY, CDR2 SVGAGI. Written as DNA, the CDR3 is TGTGCCAGCAGTTACCGGGGGGCAACTAATGAAAAACTGTTTTTT. As protein: CASSYRGATNEKLFF.

This rearrangement joins TRBV18 to TRBJ1-6, with TRBD1 identical over 8 bases. After removal of 6 bases from V and 0 bases from J, the junction contained 7 bases not matched to a gene. The CDR3 is made up of 17 amino acids. In germline, CDR1 is KGHSH, CDR2 LQKENI. The CDR3 coding sequence is TGTGCCAGCTCGAACTGGGACAGGAGCTCCTATAATTCACCCCTCCACTTT. Translated, it gives CASSNWDRSSYNSPLHF.

The rearrangement joins TRBV19 to TRBJ2-7, with TRBD1 matching 9 bases. J lost 1 base, V lost 6 bases, and 4 bases had no gene match. CDR1 LNHDA and CDR2 SQIVND come from the germline V gene (reference sequence). The CDR3 extends over 14 amino acids. The CDR3 nucleotides are TGTGCCAGTAGACAGGACAGGGGATCCTACGAGCAGTACTTC. As protein: CASRQDRGSYEQYF.

The rearrangement links TRBV12-5 to TRBJ1-5, with D possibly being TRBD1 (6 bases). The CDR3 is 18 amino acids. Trimming shortened V by 1 base and J by 0 bases, and 16 bases separated the two germline ends. The germline gives CDR1 LGHNT, CDR2 FRNRAP. For the CDR3, the DNA is TGTGCTAGTGGTTTGGCAAAACAGGGCGGATATAGCAATCAGCCCCAGCATTTT. It codes for CASGLAKQGGYSNQPQHF.

This clone has just a few counts. The chain employs TRBV6-5 and TRBJ2-7, with 9 bases aligning to TRBD1. Germline V CDR1 and CDR2: MNHEY, SVGAGI. CDR3 length: 15 amino acids. Trimming removed 6 bases from V and 0 bases from J; junction bases left unmatched: 6. The CDR3: CASSIGQGPSYEQYF. Written as DNA, the CDR3 is TGTGCCAGCAGCATTGGACAGGGGCCCTCCTACGAGCAGTACTTC.

The chain is built from TRBV11-2 and TRBJ2-3; 10 nucleotides align to TRBD2. This CDR3 comprises 16 residues. J was trimmed by 3 bases and V by 1 base; bases with no gene match: 4. Looked up from germline, CDR1 is SGHAT and CDR2 is FQNNGV. The CDR3 nucleotides read TGTGCCAGCAGCTTAGGAGCGGGGGGGAAAACAGATACGCAGTATTTT. Translation gives CASSLGAGGKTDTQYF.

The chain combines TRBV9 with TRBJ1-5, with no clear D. V lost 3 bases and J 0 bases, leaving 10 bases between the germline ends. Germline CDR1 SGDLS, CDR2 YYNGEE. This CDR3 is built from 15 residues. CDR3 coding DNA: TGTGCCAGCAGCGCTGCTGGTTATAGCAATCAGCCCCAGCATTTT. Protein product: CASSAAGYSNQPQHF.

The V call is TRBV9, the J call TRBJ2-3; D gene ambiguous. The CDR3 totals 13 residues. Germline assignment: CDR1 SGDLS and CDR2 YYNGEE. V lost 4 bases and J lost 1, with 7 bases in between. The CDR3 region has the DNA TGTGCCAGCAGCACCCGGGGCACAGATACGCAGTATTTT. It encodes CASSTRGTDTQYF.

To note about this clone: Other DNA sequences within the sample encode an identical CDR3. The V gene is TRBV9, the J gene TRBJ2-3; 8 bases map to TRBD2. CDR1 SGDLS and CDR2 YYNGEE come from the germline V gene. CDR3 length: 16 amino acids. J lost 5 bases, V lost 3 bases, and 11 bases had no gene match. The CDR3 loop is CASSGWSGGAGDTQYF. Here the CDR3 DNA reads TGTGCCAGCAGCGGTTGGTCGGGGGGGGCGGGAGATACGCAGTATTTT.